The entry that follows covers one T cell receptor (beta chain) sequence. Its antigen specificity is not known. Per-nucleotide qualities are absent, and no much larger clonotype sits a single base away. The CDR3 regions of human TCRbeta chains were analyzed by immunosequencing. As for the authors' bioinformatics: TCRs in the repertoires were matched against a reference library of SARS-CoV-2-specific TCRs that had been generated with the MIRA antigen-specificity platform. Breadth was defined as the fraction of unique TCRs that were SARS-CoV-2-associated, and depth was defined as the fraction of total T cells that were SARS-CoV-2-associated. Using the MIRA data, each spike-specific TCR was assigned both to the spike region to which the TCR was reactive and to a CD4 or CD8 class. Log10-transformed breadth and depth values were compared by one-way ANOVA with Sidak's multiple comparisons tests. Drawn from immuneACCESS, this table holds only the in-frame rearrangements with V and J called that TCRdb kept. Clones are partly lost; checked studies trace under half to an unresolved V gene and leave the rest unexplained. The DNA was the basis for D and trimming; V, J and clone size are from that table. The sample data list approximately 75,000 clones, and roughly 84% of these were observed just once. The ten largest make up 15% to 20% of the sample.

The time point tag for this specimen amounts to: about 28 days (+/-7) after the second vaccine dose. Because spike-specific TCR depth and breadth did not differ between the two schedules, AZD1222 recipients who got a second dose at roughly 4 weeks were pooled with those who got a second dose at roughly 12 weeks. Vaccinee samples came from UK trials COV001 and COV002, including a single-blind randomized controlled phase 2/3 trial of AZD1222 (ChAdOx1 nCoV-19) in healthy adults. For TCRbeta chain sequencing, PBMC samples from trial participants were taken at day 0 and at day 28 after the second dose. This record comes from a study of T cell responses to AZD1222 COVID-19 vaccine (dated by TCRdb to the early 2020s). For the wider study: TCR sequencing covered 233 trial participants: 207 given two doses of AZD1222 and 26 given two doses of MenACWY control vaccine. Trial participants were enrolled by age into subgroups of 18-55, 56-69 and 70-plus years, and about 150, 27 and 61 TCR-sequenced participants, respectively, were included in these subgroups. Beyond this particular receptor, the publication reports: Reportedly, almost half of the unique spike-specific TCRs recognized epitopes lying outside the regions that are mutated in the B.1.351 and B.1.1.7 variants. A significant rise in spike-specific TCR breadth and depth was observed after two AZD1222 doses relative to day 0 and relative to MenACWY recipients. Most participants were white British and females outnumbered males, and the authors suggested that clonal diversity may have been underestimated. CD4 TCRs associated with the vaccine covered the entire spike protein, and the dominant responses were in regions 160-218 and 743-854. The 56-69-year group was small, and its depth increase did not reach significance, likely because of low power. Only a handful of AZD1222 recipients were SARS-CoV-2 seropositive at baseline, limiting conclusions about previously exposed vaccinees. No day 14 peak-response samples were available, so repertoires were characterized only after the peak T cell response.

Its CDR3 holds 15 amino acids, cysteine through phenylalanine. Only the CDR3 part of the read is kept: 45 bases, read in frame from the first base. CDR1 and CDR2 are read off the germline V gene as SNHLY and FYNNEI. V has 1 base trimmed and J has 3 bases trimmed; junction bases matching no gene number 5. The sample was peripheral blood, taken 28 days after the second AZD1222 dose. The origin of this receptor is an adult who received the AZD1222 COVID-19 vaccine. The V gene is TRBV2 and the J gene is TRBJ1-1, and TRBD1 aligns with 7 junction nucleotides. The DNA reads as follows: TGTGCCAGCAGTGAAGGTATCAGGGGGGACACTGAAGCTTTCTTT. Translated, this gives CASSEGIRGDTEAFF.